These 30 T cell receptor beta chains share one sample of origin, sequenced in a study of shared clonotypes between healthy human individuals. Data came from immunoSEQ multiplex PCR; TCRdb stores just in-frame clones and leaves some out. The sample records about 1.4 million clones, approximately 97% being singletons. Sequencing was done on a sample of naive CD4+ T cells sorted from blood. Subset noted: CD45RA+ positively selected. These receptors all stem from a man in his thirties or forties in good health.

The gene calls are TRBV5-1 and TRBJ2-7, with no clear D. The CDR3 is 16 residues long. Germline V gene lookup returns CDR1 SGHRS and CDR2 YFSETQ. V was cut by 1 base and J by 3 bases, with 17 bases left in between. The CDR3 protein is CASSLTHGQANYEQYF. CDR3 in DNA: TGCGCCAGCAGCTTGACCCACGGCCAGGCGAACTACGAGCAGTACTTC. The variable domain in full, with the rest retrieved from reference TRBV5-1 and TRBJ2-7, is KAGVTQTPRYLIKTRGQQVTLSCSPISGHRSVSWYQQTPGQGLQFLFEYFSETQRNKGNFPGRFSGRQFSNSRSEMNVSTLELGDSALYLCASSLTHGQANYEQYFGPGTRLTVT.

The chain is built from TRBV2 and TRBJ2-5; the D is unclear. V was clipped by 8 bases and J by 0 bases, with 4 bases between them. Germline V gene data show CDR1 as SNHLY and CDR2 as FYNNEI. This CDR3 is built from 11 residues. Here the CDR3 reads CASRDQETQYF. CDR3 nucleotide sequence: TGTGCCAGCCGGGACCAAGAGACCCAGTACTTC.

The chain joins TRBV10-3 to TRBJ1-5; TRBD1 is a possible D gene (6 bases). This CDR3 spans 15 amino acids. V shed 3 bases and J shed 3 bases, with 12 bases lying between them. The V gene's germline CDR1 is ENHRY and CDR2 SYGVKD. The CDR3 here is CAISDFQGNNQPQHF. The DNA of the CDR3 is TGTGCCATCAGTGACTTCCAGGGGAACAATCAGCCCCAGCATTTT.

The chain recombines TRBV27 with TRBJ2-1; D uncertain. The ends were cut back, 5 bases at V and 6 bases at J, with 8 bases in the middle. Germline CDR1 reads MNHEY; CDR2 reads SMNVEV (reference sequence). The CDR3 has 12 residues. Here the CDR3 DNA reads TGTGCCAGCAGTCGGTGGGGCAATGAGCAGTTCTTC. It specifies CASSRWGNEQFF.

This chain uses TRBV6-6 with TRBJ1-3; 9 bases align to TRBD1. After removal of 5 bases from V and 0 bases from J, the junction contained 2 bases not matched to a gene. The germline gives CDR1 MNHNY, CDR2 SVGAGI (reference sequence). The CDR3 extends over 15 amino acids. The CDR3 DNA is TGTGCCAGCAGTCGGGACAGGGACTCTGGAAACACCATATATTTT. It specifies CASSRDRDSGNTIYF.

This chain uses TRBV2 with TRBJ2-3; 11 bases align to TRBD2. The CDR3 covers 19 residues. V shed 6 bases and J 3 bases; nucleotides not matched to a gene: 17. The germline gives CDR1 SNHLY, CDR2 FYNNEI. CDR3: CASSDGLLAGAGSTDTQYF. In DNA, the CDR3 is TGTGCCAGCAGCGATGGGCTACTAGCGGGAGCGGGTTCGACAGATACGCAGTATTTT.

This chain joins TRBV7-9 and TRBJ1-1, with 8 bases identical to TRBD1. V trimming: 5 bases; J trimming: 0 bases; junction bases outside the gene matches: 8. Germline lookup yields CDR1 SEHNR and CDR2 FQNEAQ (reference sequence). The CDR3 loop spans 16 amino acids. The CDR3: CASSKDRAHMNTEAFF. CDR3 coding DNA: TGTGCCAGCAGCAAGGACAGGGCACACATGAACACTGAAGCTTTCTTT.

This chain connects TRBV7-9 to TRBJ2-7, with D unclear. This CDR3 contains 15 residues. Germline V gives CDR1 SEHNR, CDR2 FQNEAQ (reference sequence). Trimming stripped 4 bases from V and 2 bases from J, with 15 bases between. This chain's CDR3 is CASSSRTTGTYEQYF. CDR3 nucleotide sequence: TGTGCCAGCAGCTCAAGAACGACGGGTACCTACGAGCAGTACTTC.

The V gene is TRBV28, the J gene TRBJ2-1, with 13 bases lining up with TRBD2. This CDR3 comprises 18 residues. J was trimmed by 5 bases and V by 7 bases; bases with no gene match: 14. CDR1 and CDR2 (germline): MDHEN, SYDVKM. The CDR3: CASTTTSGRILPHNEQFF. Here the CDR3 DNA reads TGTGCCAGCACCACGACTAGCGGGAGGATCTTACCTCACAATGAGCAGTTCTTC.

The chain is built from TRBV7-9 and TRBJ2-2; the match to TRBD1 covers 9 bases. Germline V gives CDR1 SEHNR, CDR2 FQNEAQ (reference sequence). The CDR3 loop spans 16 amino acids. The V and J ends lost 3 bases and 10 bases, in that order; junction bases with no gene match: 12. The CDR3 reads CASSFQQRQGGVELFF. In DNA, the CDR3 is TGTGCCAGCAGCTTCCAACAAAGACAGGGGGGAGTGGAGCTGTTTTTT.

The chain carries TRBV10-1 and TRBJ2-7; TRBD1 aligns across 7 bases. The V segment lost 3 bases and the J segment 6 bases; nucleotides outside the gene matches: 8. Germline-derived CDR1 and CDR2 are WNHNN and SYGVQD (reference sequence). CDR3 length equals 14 residues. The CDR3 loop reads CASSDCRGLCEQYF. The CDR3 DNA follows: TGCGCCAGCAGTGATTGTAGGGGGCTCTGCGAGCAGTACTTC.

This rearrangement joins TRBV18 to TRBJ2-3; D unclear. V lost 1 base and J 4 bases, leaving 6 bases between the germline ends. CDR1 is KGHSH and CDR2 is LQKENI in the germline V gene. CDR3 length: 13 residues. The CDR3 DNA reads TGTGCCAGCTCACCACAGAGCCCAGATACGCAGTATTTT. It encodes CASSPQSPDTQYF.

The genes are TRBV5-4 and TRBJ2-1; 9 bases align to TRBD2. This CDR3 is 16 amino acids long. Germline trimming cut 4 bases from V and 9 bases from J; bases unmatched to any gene: 14. Germline V gene data show CDR1 as SGHNT and CDR2 as YYREEE (reference sequence). The CDR3 bases are TGTGCCAGCAGCCAAAAAGGGGCTAGCGGGATGGGTGAGCAGTTCTTC. Its translation: CASSQKGASGMGEQFF.

This rearrangement joins TRBV9 to TRBJ2-3, with unresolved D. Looked up from germline, CDR1 is SGDLS and CDR2 is YYNGEE. Trimming took off 0 bases at V and 5 bases at J, with 7 bases between the two ends. The length of the CDR3 is 13 residues. The CDR3 spells CASSVARLDTQYF. CDR3 in DNA: TGTGCCAGCAGCGTAGCTAGGCTAGATACGCAGTATTTT.

The gene calls are TRBV19 and TRBJ2-1; TRBD1 aligns across 10 bases. CDR1 and CDR2 (germline): LNHDA, SQIVND (reference sequence). V lost 1 base, J lost 8 bases, and 5 bases stayed unmatched. The length of the CDR3 is 15 residues. The CDR3 here is CASSIVGQGLHEQFF. As DNA, the CDR3 is TGTGCCAGTAGTATAGTGGGACAGGGGCTACATGAGCAGTTCTTC. Together with reference TRBV19 and TRBJ2-1, the CDR3 gives the full variable domain: DGGITQSPKYLFRKEGQNVTLSCEQNLNHDAMYWYRQDPGQGLRLIYYSQIVNDFQKGDIAEGYSVSREKKESFPLTVTSAQKNPTAFYLCASSIVGQGLHEQFFGPGTRLTVL.

The chain employs TRBV4-3 and TRBJ2-1, with 14 bases matching TRBD2. Germline V gene sequence: CDR1 LGHNA, CDR2 YSLEER. V trimming: 4 bases; J trimming: 9 bases; junction bases outside the gene matches: 5. The CDR3 loop spans 15 amino acids. The chain's CDR3 is CASSPRLAGGAEQFF. CDR3 sequence (DNA): TGCGCCAGCAGCCCAAGACTAGCGGGAGGGGCTGAGCAGTTCTTC.

J is TRBJ2-3 and V is TRBV2; TRBD2 matches 10 bases. This CDR3 contains 15 residues. Germline CDR1 and CDR2: SNHLY and FYNNEI. The V gene end was trimmed by 4 bases and the J gene end by 2 bases; junction bases not matched to a gene: 3. The CDR3 here is CASSVLAGNTDTQYF. The CDR3 region has the DNA TGTGCCAGCAGTGTACTAGCGGGAAACACAGATACGCAGTATTTT.

This clone was observed once. This chain links TRBV10-3 with TRBJ2-1, with D maybe TRBD2 (5 bases). There are 15 residues in the CDR3. Trimming stripped 1 base from V and 4 bases from J, with 11 bases between. Germline V gene sequence: CDR1 ENHRY, CDR2 SYGVKD. CDR3 DNA: TGTGCCATCAGTGAGTACGGGGTTGAGTACAATGAGCAGTTCTTC. Translation: CAISEYGVEYNEQFF.

The V gene is TRBV19, the J gene TRBJ2-2, with 9 bases identical to TRBD1. Germline CDR1 reads LNHDA; CDR2 reads SQIVND (reference sequence). The CDR3 has 18 residues. With 5 bases clipped from V and 3 bases from J, the junction kept 13 bases outside the gene matches. The CDR3 spells CASSGGRRDRAHTGELFF. The DNA of the CDR3 is TGTGCCAGTAGTGGAGGACGCCGGGACAGGGCTCACACCGGGGAGCTGTTTTTT.

This chain connects TRBV21-1 to TRBJ2-7; the table's D call, TRBD2, has no DNA check behind it. TRBV21-1 is deemed a pseudogene. CDR3 length: 15 amino acids. CDR3 sequence reads: CASSKRAVAAAVQYF. In DNA form, the CDR3 reads TGTGCCAGCAGCAAACGTGCCGTAGCGGCCGCTGTGCAGTACTTC.

The V gene is TRBV7-9, the J gene TRBJ1-4; D ambiguous. The germline V gene has CDR1 SEHNR and CDR2 FQNEAQ (reference sequence). The CDR3 length is 15 residues. Deletions cut 1 base from V and 8 bases from J, with 14 bases between. This CDR3 is CASSLVVGTAEKLFF. CDR3 sequence (DNA): TGTGCCAGCAGCTTAGTAGTAGGTACGGCGGAAAAACTGTTTTTT.

CDR3 nucleotide sequence: TGTGCCAGCAGCTCCCGGACTTATCCCTACGAGCAGTACTTC. This translates into CASSSRTYPYEQYF. The V and J genes are TRBV28 and TRBJ2-7, with D tentatively TRBD2 (5 bases). The CDR3 is 14 residues long. The germline V and J ends were trimmed by 6 bases and 2 bases, with 14 bases remaining between them. Per the germline V gene, CDR1 is MDHEN and CDR2 is SYDVKM.

This rearrangement joins TRBV27 to TRBJ2-3, with 8 bases that match TRBD1. The CDR3 runs 14 residues. The trim removed 3 bases at V and 9 bases at J, leaving 8 bases unmatched. The germline CDR1 and CDR2 sequences are MNHEY and SMNVEV (reference sequence). In nucleotides, the CDR3 is TGTGCCAGCAGTTTGTTAATGACAGGGGACACGCAGTATTTT. Amino acid sequence: CASSLLMTGDTQYF.

The gene calls are TRBV29-1 and TRBJ2-4; D is perhaps TRBD1 (5 bases). V shed 6 bases and J shed 0 bases, with 12 bases lying between them. From germline, CDR1 is SQVTM and CDR2 ANQGSEA. The CDR3 contains 14 residues. The CDR3: CSVAKTVAKNIQYF. CDR3 nucleotides: TGCAGCGTCGCAAAGACAGTAGCCAAAAACATTCAGTACTTC.

The V call is TRBV6-5, the J call TRBJ1-1; D gene unclear. Germline assignment: CDR1 MNHEY and CDR2 SVGAGI. The CDR3 extends over 13 amino acids. V was trimmed by 2 bases and J by 7 bases, leaving 11 bases between them. CDR3 amino acids: CASSYQPLREAFF. CDR3 DNA: TGTGCCAGCAGTTACCAACCCTTACGTGAAGCTTTCTTT.

J is TRBJ2-7 and V is TRBV6-1; no reliable D call. The CDR3 length is 13 residues. V shed 6 bases and J shed 6 bases, with 15 bases lying between them. Germline V gene lookup returns CDR1 MNHNS and CDR2 SASEGT. The CDR3, as DNA: TGTGCCAGCAGCCAAATCGACAATCGCGAGCAGTACTTC. Residues: CASSQIDNREQYF.

The chain links TRBV27 to TRBJ2-5; TRBD2 might be the D (5 bases). From germline, CDR1 is MNHEY and CDR2 SMNVEV (reference sequence). CDR3 length: 15 residues. The V gene lost 9 bases and the J gene lost 4 bases, with 21 bases spanning the gap. The CDR3 sequence is CASLKHGRRRETQYF. Here the CDR3 DNA reads TGTGCCAGTTTAAAACATGGCAGGAGGAGAGAGACCCAGTACTTC.

V usage is TRBV6-5 and J usage is TRBJ2-7; 7 nucleotides agree with TRBD2. This CDR3 is 15 amino acids long. Germline CDR1 and CDR2: MNHEY and SVGAGI. Trimming took 2 bases from V and 5 from J; bases not matched to a gene: 9. CDR3 DNA: TGTGCCAGCAGTTACGAAAGGGGAGGGGAAAACGAGCAGTACTTC. It specifies CASSYERGGENEQYF.

The chain is built from TRBV7-2 and TRBJ1-4; 8 bases match TRBD1. Losses at the gene ends were 4 bases for V and 8 bases for J; bases not matched to a gene: 6. This CDR3 is built from 14 residues. The germline V gene has CDR1 SGHTA and CDR2 FQGNSA. The CDR3 DNA reads as TGTGCCAGCAGCTACAGGGGGTCTTCCGAAAAACTGTTTTTT. This gives the protein CASSYRGSSEKLFF.

The V call is TRBV11-2, the J call TRBJ1-2, with D possibly TRBD1 on 6 matching bases. This CDR3 spans 13 amino acids. Germline V gene lookup returns CDR1 SGHAT and CDR2 FQNNGV. Deletions cut 0 bases from V and 13 bases from J, with 15 bases between. CDR3 DNA: TGTGCCAGCAGCTTAGATCGGGGGCAGGGCGGCACCTTC. It yields the protein CASSLDRGQGGTF.